Here is one TCR beta chain with its context. Antigen: not known. Sequence at one end of the junction differs from germline and may be a read error. The data were obtained in a study of cytomegalovirus exposure and HLA in healthy donors. 13 Jbeta primers and 60 Vbeta primers were used for the PCR. Generated by immunoSEQ multiplex PCR, the TCRdb table keeps only in-frame clones and is missing some. The data contain over 75,000 clones, less than 70% of them singletons. This CDR3 comprises 15 residues. Germline V lookup: CDR1 SGHAT, CDR2 FQNNGV. Study results and caveats: When a later analysis was performed, an Asian-associated ancestry cluster reportedly had fewer N-insertions than the roughly 700-donor mean.

The receptor's source is a human donor in good health. V is TRBV11-2 and J is TRBJ2-2, with a tentative D call TRBD1 (6 bases). The sequenced material came from PBMCs. The chain's CDR3 is CASNLEWGRTGELFF. In DNA form, the CDR3 reads TGTGCCAGCAACTTAGAATGGGGGCGGACCGGGGAGCTGTTTTTT.